Each of the 8 T cell receptor beta chains below was sequenced from the same sample in a study of OX40 agonist ivuxolimab in advanced cancers. The protocol used for the library was the immunoSEQ multiplex PCR assay. Here the immuneACCESS table is served through TCRdb, limited to in-frame sequences with V and J called. Missing clones are a known gap in these copies; in checked studies unresolved V genes cover under half, and the rest lacks a known reason. Within this sample are tens of thousands of clones, with approximately 87% of them counted one time only. The ten largest make up 2.5% to 4% of the sample. The input for sequencing was CD4+ or CD8+ T cells sorted from blood, taken in a trial of the OX40 agonist ivuxolimab. These receptors all come from an adult with an advanced solid tumor such as melanoma, head and neck, liver or kidney cancer.

The chain uses TRBV19 and TRBJ2-3; D may be TRBD1 (5 bases). V dropped 0 bases and J dropped 3 bases, with 10 bases sitting between them. The CDR3 totals 15 residues. Germline V gives CDR1 LNHDA, CDR2 SQIVND (reference sequence). The CDR3 DNA is TGTGCCAGTAGTATAGACAGGGCTCGTACAGATACGCAGTATTTT. Protein sequence: CASSIDRARTDTQYF.

The chain carries TRBV4-1 and TRBJ2-2; TRBD2 aligns across 9 bases. CDR3 length equals 16 residues. J gave up 2 bases and V 4 bases, and 5 bases lay outside the gene matches. Germline assignment: CDR1 MGHRA and CDR2 YSYEKL. CDR3 region: CASSPSGGFNTGELFF. The CDR3 DNA is TGCGCCAGCAGCCCGAGCGGGGGGTTCAACACCGGGGAGCTGTTTTTT.

The rearrangement uses TRBV29-1 and TRBJ1-3; the match to TRBD1 covers 11 bases. With V trimmed by 1 base and J by 1 base, 6 bases remained unmatched. CDR3 size: 17 residues. Germline V CDR1 and CDR2: SQVTM, ANQGSEA. CDR3 region: CSVEAVGQGASGNTIYF. The CDR3 DNA reads as TGCAGCGTTGAAGCCGTCGGACAGGGGGCTTCTGGAAACACCATATATTTT.

The chain is built from TRBV7-9 and TRBJ1-4, with D maybe TRBD1 (5 bases). The CDR3 runs 15 residues. The germline V and J ends were trimmed by 4 bases and 4 bases, with 13 bases remaining between them. Germline V gives CDR1 SEHNR, CDR2 FQNEAQ (reference sequence). CDR3 sequence reads: CASSWGGRDNEKLFF. CDR3 DNA: TGTGCCAGCAGCTGGGGCGGGAGGGATAATGAAAAACTGTTTTTT.

With respect to this clone: At one end the junction does not follow the germline gene, possibly because of a read error. The genes are TRBV7-7 and TRBJ2-1; no clear D gene. Germline assignment: CDR1 SSHAT and CDR2 FNYEAQ (reference sequence). This CDR3 spans 14 amino acids. CDR3 amino acids: CASSPSSGYNEQFF. In DNA form, the CDR3 reads TGTGCTAGCAGTCCATCTTCGGGTTACAATGAGCAGTTCTTC.

The chain employs TRBV5-1 and TRBJ2-4; D gene unclear. V was pared by 1 base and J by 8 bases, with 16 bases between. The CDR3 is made up of 15 amino acids. CDR1 is SGHRS, CDR2 YFSETQ, per germline. CDR3 coding DNA: TGCGCCAGCAGCTTGCTCTCTGAGGCGGTGGACATTCAGTACTTC. Its protein product is CASSLLSEAVDIQYF.

The sample holds a few counts of this clone. The genes are TRBV5-1 and TRBJ2-7, with 11 bases fitting TRBD2. The CDR3 has 15 residues. The ends lost 0 bases at V and 7 bases at J; junction bases unmatched: 6. CDR1 is SGHRS and CDR2 is YFSETQ in the germline V gene. This CDR3 is CASSLGFGTSGEQYF. In DNA, the CDR3 is TGCGCCAGCAGCTTGGGGTTCGGGACTAGCGGAGAGCAGTACTTC.

The rearrangement uses TRBV27 and TRBJ2-7, with 7 bases that match TRBD1. Germline V gives CDR1 MNHEY, CDR2 SMNVEV (reference sequence). Germline trimming cut 3 bases from V and 2 bases from J; bases unmatched to any gene: 13. This CDR3 is 17 amino acids long. The CDR3, as DNA: TGTGCCAGCAGTTTCAACTCCAGGGGGTTTCAGGCCTACGAGCAGTACTTC. Residues: CASSFNSRGFQAYEQYF.